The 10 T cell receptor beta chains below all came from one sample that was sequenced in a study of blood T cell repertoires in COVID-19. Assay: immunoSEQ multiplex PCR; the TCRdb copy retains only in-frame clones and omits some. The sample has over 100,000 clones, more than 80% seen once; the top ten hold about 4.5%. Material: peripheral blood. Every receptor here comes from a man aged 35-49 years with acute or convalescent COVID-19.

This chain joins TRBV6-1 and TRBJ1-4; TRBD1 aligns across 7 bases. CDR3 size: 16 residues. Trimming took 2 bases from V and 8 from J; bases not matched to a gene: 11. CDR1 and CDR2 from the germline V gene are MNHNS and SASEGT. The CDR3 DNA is TGTGCCAGCAGTGAAACGCGGACAGGCCTCGGGGAAAAACTGTTTTTT. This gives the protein CASSETRTGLGEKLFF.

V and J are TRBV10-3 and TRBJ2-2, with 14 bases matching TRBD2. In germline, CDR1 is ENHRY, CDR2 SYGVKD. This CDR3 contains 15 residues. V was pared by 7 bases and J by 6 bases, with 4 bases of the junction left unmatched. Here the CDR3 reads CAIKETSGGAGELFF. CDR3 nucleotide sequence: TGTGCCATCAAAGAGACTAGCGGGGGGGCCGGGGAGCTGTTTTTT.

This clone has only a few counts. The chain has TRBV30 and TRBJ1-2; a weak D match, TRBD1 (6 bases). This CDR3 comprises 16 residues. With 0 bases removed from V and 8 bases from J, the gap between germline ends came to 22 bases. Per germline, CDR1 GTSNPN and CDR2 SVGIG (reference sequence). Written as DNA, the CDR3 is TGTGCCTGGAGTGTACAGGGTTCCGCGAACGGGGAAGGCTACACCTTC. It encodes CAWSVQGSANGEGYTF.

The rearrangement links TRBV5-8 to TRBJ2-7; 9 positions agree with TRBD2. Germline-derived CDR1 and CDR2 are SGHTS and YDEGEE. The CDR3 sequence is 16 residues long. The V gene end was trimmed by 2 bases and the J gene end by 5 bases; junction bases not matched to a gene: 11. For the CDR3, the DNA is TGTGCCAGCAGCTTTGTGACGACTAGCGGATTCGACGAGCAGTACTTC. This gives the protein CASSFVTTSGFDEQYF.

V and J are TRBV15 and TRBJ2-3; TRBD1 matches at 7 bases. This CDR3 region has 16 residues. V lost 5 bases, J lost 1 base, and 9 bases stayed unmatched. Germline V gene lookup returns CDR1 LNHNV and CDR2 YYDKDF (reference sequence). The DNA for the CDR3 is TGTGCCACCAGCGCATATGACAGGGATGGCACAGATACGCAGTATTTT. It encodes CATSAYDRDGTDTQYF.

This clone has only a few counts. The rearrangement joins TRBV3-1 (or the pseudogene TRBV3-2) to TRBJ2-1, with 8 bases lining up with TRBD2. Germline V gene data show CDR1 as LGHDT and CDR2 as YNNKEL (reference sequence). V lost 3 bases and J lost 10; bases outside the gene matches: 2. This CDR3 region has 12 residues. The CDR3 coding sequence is TGTGCCAGCAGCCACAGACTAGCGGAGCAGTTCTTC. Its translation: CASSHRLAEQFF.

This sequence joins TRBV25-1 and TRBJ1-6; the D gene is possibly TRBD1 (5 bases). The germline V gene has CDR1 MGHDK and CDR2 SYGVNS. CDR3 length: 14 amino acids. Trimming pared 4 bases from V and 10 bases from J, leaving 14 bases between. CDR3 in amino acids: CASSGAQDWSPLHF. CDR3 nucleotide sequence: TGTGCCAGCAGTGGCGCACAGGATTGGTCACCCCTCCACTTT.

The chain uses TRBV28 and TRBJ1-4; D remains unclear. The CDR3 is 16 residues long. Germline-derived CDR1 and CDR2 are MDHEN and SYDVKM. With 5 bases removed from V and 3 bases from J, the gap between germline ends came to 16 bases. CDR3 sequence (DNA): TGTGCCAGCAGTCCCCCCCGGGGTGTATCTAATGAAAAACTGTTTTTT. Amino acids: CASSPPRGVSNEKLFF.

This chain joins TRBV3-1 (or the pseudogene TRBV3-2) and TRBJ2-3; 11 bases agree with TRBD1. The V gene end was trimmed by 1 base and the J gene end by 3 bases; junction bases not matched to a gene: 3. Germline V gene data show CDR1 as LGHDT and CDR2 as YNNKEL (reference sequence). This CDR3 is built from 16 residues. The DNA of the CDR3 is TGTGCCAGCAGCCAAGGGACAGGGGGCGGGACAGATACGCAGTATTTT. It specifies CASSQGTGGGTDTQYF.

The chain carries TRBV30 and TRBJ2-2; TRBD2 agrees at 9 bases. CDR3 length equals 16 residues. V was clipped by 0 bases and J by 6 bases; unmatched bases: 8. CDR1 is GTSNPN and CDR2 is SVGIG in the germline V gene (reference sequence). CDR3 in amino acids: CAWSVRAGGGAGELFF. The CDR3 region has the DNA TGTGCCTGGAGTGTTCGGGCGGGAGGGGGGGCCGGGGAGCTGTTTTTT.